The T cell receptor (beta chain) under discussion was sequenced for a study of T cells in localized non-small cell lung cancer. Findings and caveats of the study: Among blood samples, higher T cell density accompanied longer overall survival. Uninvolved neighboring lung showed the greatest T cell clonality, exceeding tumor. The study detected a median around 61 of the top 100 tumor clones in adjacent lung.

Data came from immunoSEQ multiplex PCR; TCRdb stores just in-frame clones and leaves some out. The repertoire includes under 20,000 clones, approximately 90% of them detected once, and about 3% sits in the top ten. The CDR3 has 15 amino acids. Germline V gene lookup returns CDR1 SGHTA and CDR2 FQGNSA. V shed 2 bases and J 7 bases; nucleotides not matched to a gene: 2. Details on this clone: Its antigen remains unknown.

The chain recombines TRBV7-2 with TRBJ2-1; 13 nucleotides agree with TRBD2. The specimen comprised peripheral blood, sampled before any cancer treatment. This TCR was recovered from a woman between 35 and 70 years old with stage I lung adenocarcinoma. The CDR3 DNA reads TGTGCCAGCAGCTTACTGGGACTAGCGGGGAATGAGCAGTTCTTC. Protein sequence: CASSLLGLAGNEQFF.